The 12 T cell receptor beta chains given below trace back to one sample, sequenced in a study of T cells in Graves' hyperthyroidism and ophthalmopathy. RNA transcripts yielded amplified TCR beta CDR3 regions. HTBI primers were used for first-round RT-PCR of the TCR CDR3. TCRdb re-called the multiplex PCR reads through MiXCR, storing one row per CDR3 protein. This sample yields 560,000 or so distinct CDR3 sequences, of which 15% to 20% are seen a single time; roughly 50% belongs to the top ten. Sample: blood. All receptors derive from a man in his forties with Graves' ophthalmopathy.

This clonotype was counted between two and nine times. The chain is built from TRBV6-2 or TRBV6-3 and TRBJ2-3; the match to TRBD2 covers 8 bases. Per the germline V gene, CDR1 is MNHEY and CDR2 is SVGEGT. The CDR3 is made up of 17 amino acids. V was clipped by 2 bases and J by 1 base; unmatched bases: 8. The CDR3 DNA sequence: TGTGCCAGCAGTTACGAGGCGGGAGGAGTCCGCACAGATACGCAGTATTTT. This encodes CASSYEAGGVRTDTQYF.

A single count supports this clonotype. This chain uses TRBV7-3 with TRBJ1-1; a weak D match, TRBD1 (6 bases). From germline, CDR1 is SGHTA and CDR2 FQGTGA. The CDR3 length is 15 residues. V lost 0 bases and J lost 4, with 12 bases in between. In DNA, the CDR3 is TGTGCCAGCAGCTTAACGGGGCAGGGGACCACTGAAGCTTTCTTT. It specifies CASSLTGQGTTEAFF.

This clonotype was found a few times. The chain employs TRBV6-1 and TRBJ2-2, with unresolved D. V lost 8 bases and J lost 1, with 11 bases in between. The germline CDR1 and CDR2 sequences are MNHNS and SASEGT. The CDR3 contains 14 residues. The CDR3 here is CASSRHGNTGELFF. CDR3 DNA sequence: TGTGCCAGCTCACGACATGGGAACACCGGGGAGCTGTTTTTT.

This clonotype showed up many times. V usage is TRBV2 and J usage is TRBJ2-7, with 8 positions matching TRBD1. The CDR3 spans 13 residues. V gave up 8 bases and J gave up 3 bases; unmatched junction bases: 6. Germline lookup yields CDR1 SNHLY and CDR2 FYNNEI. In nucleotides, the CDR3 is TGTGCCAGCGCTCCGGGACAGGACTACGAGCAGTACTTC. It translates to CASAPGQDYEQYF.

This clonotype has a count of ten or more. The chain couples TRBV6-1 to TRBJ2-1; possible D gene TRBD2, 6 bases. The length of the CDR3 is 13 residues. Trimming removed 5 bases at V and 6 bases at J, with 11 bases between. Germline V gene data show CDR1 as MNHNS and CDR2 as SASEGT. CDR3 in DNA: TGTGCCAGCAGTTCTAGCGATGGCAATGAGCAGTTCTTC. Translation gives CASSSSDGNEQFF.

V gene TRBV11-2 combines with J gene TRBJ2-1; TRBD2 agrees at 9 bases. The ends lost 5 bases at V and 0 bases at J; junction bases unmatched: 5. Looked up from germline, CDR1 is SGHAT and CDR2 is FQNNGV. The CDR3 covers 16 residues. Written as DNA, the CDR3 is TGTGCCAGCAGCACCCAGCGGGGGGACTCCTACAATGAGCAGTTCTTC. It codes for CASSTQRGDSYNEQFF.

This clonotype showed up many times. The V and J genes are TRBV12-3 or TRBV12-4 and TRBJ2-5, with a weak D call TRBD2 (7 bases). The V gene lost 3 bases and the J gene lost 4 bases, with 15 bases spanning the gap. This CDR3 region has 15 residues. The CDR3 spells CASSLGGGRGETQYF. CDR3 in DNA: TGTGCCAGCAGTTTGGGGGGCGGGAGAGGAGAGACCCAGTACTTC.

Many counts were recorded for this clonotype. The V call is TRBV2, the J call TRBJ2-1; D is uncertain. V lost 7 bases, J lost 6 bases, and 7 bases lay in between. CDR1 is SNHLY, CDR2 FYNNEI, per germline. The CDR3 consists of 11 residues. CDR3 residues: CASIDSNEQFF. In nucleotides, the CDR3 is TGTGCCAGCATAGACTCCAATGAGCAGTTCTTC.

As to this clonotype: This may be a read error: a much more frequent sequence differs by one nucleotide. CDR3 protein: CASVEGAEFF. The CDR3 DNA reads TGTGCCAGCGTTGAGGGCGCGGAGTTCTTC. This chain links TRBV11-1 with TRBJ2-1; the D gene is possibly TRBD2 (5 bases). V was pared by 8 bases and J by 14 bases, with 13 bases between. In germline, CDR1 is SGHAT, CDR2 FQDESV (reference sequence). CDR3 size: 10 residues.

CDR3 nucleotide sequence: TGTGCCAGCTCACTGCGGGACAGGGGCACCGGGGAGCTGTTTTTT. Encoded protein: CASSLRDRGTGELFF. This chain connects TRBV18 to TRBJ2-2, with 10 positions matching TRBD1. CDR3 length: 15 amino acids. CDR1 KGHSH and CDR2 LQKENI come from the germline V gene. With 4 bases clipped from V and 4 bases from J, the junction kept 3 bases outside the gene matches.

The chain uses TRBV7-2 and TRBJ2-1; D is uncertain. CDR3 length: 14 amino acids. Germline lookup yields CDR1 SGHTA and CDR2 FQGNSA. The V end was cut by 1 base, the J end by 3 bases, with 7 bases between. CDR3 in amino acids: CASSLGPNYNEQFF. DNA for the CDR3: TGTGCCAGCAGCTTAGGGCCTAACTACAATGAGCAGTTCTTC.

V and J are TRBV7-2 and TRBJ2-7; 12 nucleotides align to TRBD2. CDR1 and CDR2 from the germline V gene are SGHTA and FQGNSA. The CDR3 is 16 residues long. With V trimmed by 0 bases and J by 4 bases, 4 bases remained unmatched. The CDR3 spells CASSLAGLAGLYEQYF. CDR3 DNA sequence: TGTGCCAGCAGCTTAGCCGGACTAGCGGGGCTATACGAGCAGTACTTC.